This section outlines one T cell receptor beta chain sequence together with its context. Its antigen remains unidentified. CDR1 and CDR2 (germline): LNHDA, SQIVND (reference sequence). This CDR3 is built from 15 residues. The junction had 9 bases not matched to a gene; V was cut back by 4 bases and J by 6 bases. The data derive from a study of cytomegalovirus exposure and HLA in healthy donors. Study results and limitations: A missense variant in DCLRE1C was later tied to TCR beta V- and J-gene trimming. Follow-up analysis seemed to connect common viral pathogens with several of the most significant clusters identified. A previous analysis found most TCR beta V segments productive roughly 90% or roughly 30% of the time.

PCR primers comprised 60 Vbeta and 13 Jbeta primers. Repertoires were generated with immunoSEQ multiplex PCR, while TCRdb's copy carries only in-frame clones and drops some. The profile shows around 120,000 clones, roughly 80% of them singletons. Material: PBMCs. The sequence was collected from a female donor in good health and CMV-seropositive. The genes are TRBV19 and TRBJ1-5, with 7 bases aligning to TRBD1. This CDR3 reads CASSTRRQGAQPQHF. CDR3 bases: TGTGCCAGTAGTACCCGAAGACAGGGCGCTCAGCCCCAGCATTTT.